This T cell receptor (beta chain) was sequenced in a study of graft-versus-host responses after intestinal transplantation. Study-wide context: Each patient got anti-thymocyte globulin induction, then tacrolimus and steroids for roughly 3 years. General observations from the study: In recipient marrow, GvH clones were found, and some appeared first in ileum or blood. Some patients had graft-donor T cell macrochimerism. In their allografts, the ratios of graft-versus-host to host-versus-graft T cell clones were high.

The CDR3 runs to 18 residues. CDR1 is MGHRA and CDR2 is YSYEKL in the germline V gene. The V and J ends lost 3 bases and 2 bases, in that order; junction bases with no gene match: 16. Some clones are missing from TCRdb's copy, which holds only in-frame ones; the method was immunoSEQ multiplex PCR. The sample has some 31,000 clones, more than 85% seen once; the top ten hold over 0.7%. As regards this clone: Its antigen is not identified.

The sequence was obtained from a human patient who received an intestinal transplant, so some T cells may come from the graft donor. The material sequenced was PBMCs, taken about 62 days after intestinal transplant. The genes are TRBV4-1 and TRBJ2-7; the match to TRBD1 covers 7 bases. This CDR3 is CASSQGPYRGQAPYEQYF. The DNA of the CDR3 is TGCGCCAGCAGCCAGGGACCCTACAGGGGCCAAGCTCCCTACGAGCAGTACTTC.